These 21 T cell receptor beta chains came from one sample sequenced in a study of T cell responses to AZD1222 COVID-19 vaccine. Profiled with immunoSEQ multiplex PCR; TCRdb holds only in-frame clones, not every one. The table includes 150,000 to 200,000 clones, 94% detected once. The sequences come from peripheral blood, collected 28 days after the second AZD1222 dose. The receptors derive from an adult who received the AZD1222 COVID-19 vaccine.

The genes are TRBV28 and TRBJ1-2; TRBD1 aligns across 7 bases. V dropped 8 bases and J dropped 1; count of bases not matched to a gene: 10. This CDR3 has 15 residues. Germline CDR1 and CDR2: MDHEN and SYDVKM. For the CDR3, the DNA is TGTGCCAGCCGCCCGACAGGGATTCTTAACTATGGCTACACCTTC. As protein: CASRPTGILNYGYTF.

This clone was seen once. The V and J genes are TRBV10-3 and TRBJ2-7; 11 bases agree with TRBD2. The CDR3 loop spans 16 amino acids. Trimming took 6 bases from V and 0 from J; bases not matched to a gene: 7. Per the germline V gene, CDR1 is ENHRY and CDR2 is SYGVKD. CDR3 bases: TGTGCCATCAGCACCGGGACTAGCGGCAACTCCTACGAGCAGTACTTC. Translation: CAISTGTSGNSYEQYF.

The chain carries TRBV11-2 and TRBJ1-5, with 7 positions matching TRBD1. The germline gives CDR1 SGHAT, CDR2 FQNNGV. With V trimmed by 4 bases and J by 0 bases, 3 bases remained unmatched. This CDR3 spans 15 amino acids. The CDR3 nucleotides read TGTGCCAGCAGCTCGGGACAGACTAGCAATCAGCCCCAGCATTTT. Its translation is CASSSGQTSNQPQHF.

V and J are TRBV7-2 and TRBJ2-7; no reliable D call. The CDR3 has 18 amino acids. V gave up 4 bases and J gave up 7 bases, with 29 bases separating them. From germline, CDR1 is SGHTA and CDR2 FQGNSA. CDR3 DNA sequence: TGTGCCAGCAGCTATAACGAATATCCCCCACACCTCCTATGGGAGCAGTACTTC. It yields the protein CASSYNEYPPHLLWEQYF.

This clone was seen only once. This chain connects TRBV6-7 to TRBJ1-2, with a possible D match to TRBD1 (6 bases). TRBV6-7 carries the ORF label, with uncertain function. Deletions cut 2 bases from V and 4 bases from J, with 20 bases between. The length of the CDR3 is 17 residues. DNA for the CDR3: TGTGCCAGCAGTTACCCATCTAAGAGGGGGTTTTGCTATGGCTACACCTTC. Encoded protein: CASSYPSKRGFCYGYTF.

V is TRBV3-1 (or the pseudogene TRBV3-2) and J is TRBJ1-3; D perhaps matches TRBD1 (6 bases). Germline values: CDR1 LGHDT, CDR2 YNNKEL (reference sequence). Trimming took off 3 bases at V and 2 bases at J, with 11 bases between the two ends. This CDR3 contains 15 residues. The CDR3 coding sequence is TGTGCCAGCAGCCAGCAGGGGAGTGCTGGAAACACCATATATTTT. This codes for CASSQQGSAGNTIYF.

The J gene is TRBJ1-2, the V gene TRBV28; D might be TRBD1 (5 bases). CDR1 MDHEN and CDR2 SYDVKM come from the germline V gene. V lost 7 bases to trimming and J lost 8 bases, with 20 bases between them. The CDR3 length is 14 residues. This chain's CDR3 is CASTPPRQGGGYTF. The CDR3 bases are TGTGCCAGCACCCCACCGAGGCAGGGAGGCGGCTACACCTTC.

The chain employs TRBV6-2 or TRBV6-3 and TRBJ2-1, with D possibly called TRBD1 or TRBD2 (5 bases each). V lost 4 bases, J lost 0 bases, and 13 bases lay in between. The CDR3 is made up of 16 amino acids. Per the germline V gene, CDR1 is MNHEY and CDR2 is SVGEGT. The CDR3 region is CASSSQRGTSYNEQFF. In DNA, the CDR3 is TGTGCCAGCAGTTCCCAGAGGGGCACCTCCTACAATGAGCAGTTCTTC.

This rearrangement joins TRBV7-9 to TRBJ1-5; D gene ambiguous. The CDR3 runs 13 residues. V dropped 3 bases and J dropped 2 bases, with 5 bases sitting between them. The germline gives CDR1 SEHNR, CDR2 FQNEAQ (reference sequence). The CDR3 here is CASSFDGNQPQHF. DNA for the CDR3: TGTGCCAGCAGCTTTGACGGCAATCAGCCCCAGCATTTT.

The CDR3 reads CASSFGGLAGHNEQFF. The CDR3 bases are TGTGCCAGCAGCTTTGGCGGACTAGCGGGTCATAATGAGCAGTTCTTC. V usage is TRBV5-4 and J usage is TRBJ2-1; 11 positions match TRBD2. Trimming removed 2 bases from V and 7 bases from J; junction bases left unmatched: 8. The germline gives CDR1 SGHNT, CDR2 YYREEE (reference sequence). The CDR3 contains 16 residues.

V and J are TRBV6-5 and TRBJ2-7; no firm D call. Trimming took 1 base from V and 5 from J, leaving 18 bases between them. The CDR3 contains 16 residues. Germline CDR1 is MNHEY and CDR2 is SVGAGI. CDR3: CASSYLPGEGPNEQYF. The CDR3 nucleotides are TGTGCCAGCAGTTACTTGCCTGGAGAAGGGCCCAACGAGCAGTACTTC.

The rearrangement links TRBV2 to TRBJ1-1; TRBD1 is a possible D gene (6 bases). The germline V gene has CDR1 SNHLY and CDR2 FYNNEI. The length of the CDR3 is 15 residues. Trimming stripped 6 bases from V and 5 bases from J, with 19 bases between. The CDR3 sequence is CASRQEPGEGTEAFF. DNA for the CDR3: TGTGCCAGCAGACAAGAACCAGGGGAGGGAACTGAAGCTTTCTTT. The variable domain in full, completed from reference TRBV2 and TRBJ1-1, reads EPEVTQTPSHQVTQMGQEVILRCVPISNHLYFYWYRQILGQKVEFLVSFYNNEISEKSEIFDDQFSVERPDGSNFTLKIRSTKLEDSAMYFCASRQEPGEGTEAFFGQGTRLTVV.

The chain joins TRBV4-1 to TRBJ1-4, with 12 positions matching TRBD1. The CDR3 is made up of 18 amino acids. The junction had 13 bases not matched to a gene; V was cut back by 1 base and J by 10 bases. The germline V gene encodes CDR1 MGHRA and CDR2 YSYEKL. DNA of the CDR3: TGCGCCAGCAGCCAAGGCCAGGGGGGACAGGGGGCGGTGGGAAAACTGTTTTTT. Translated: CASSQGQGGQGAVGKLFF.

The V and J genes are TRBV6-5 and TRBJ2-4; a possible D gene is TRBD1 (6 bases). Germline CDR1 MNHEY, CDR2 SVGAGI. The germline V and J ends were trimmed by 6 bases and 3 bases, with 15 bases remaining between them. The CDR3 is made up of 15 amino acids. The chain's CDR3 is CASRPRGHLKNIQYF. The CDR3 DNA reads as TGTGCCAGCAGGCCACGGGGACACCTCAAAAACATTCAGTACTTC.

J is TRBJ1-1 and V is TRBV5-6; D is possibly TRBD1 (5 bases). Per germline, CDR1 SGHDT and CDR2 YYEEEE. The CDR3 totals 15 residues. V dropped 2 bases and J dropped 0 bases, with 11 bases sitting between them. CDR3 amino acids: CASSLSDRLNTEAFF. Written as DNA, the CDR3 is TGTGCCAGCAGCTTATCTGACAGATTGAACACTGAAGCTTTCTTT.

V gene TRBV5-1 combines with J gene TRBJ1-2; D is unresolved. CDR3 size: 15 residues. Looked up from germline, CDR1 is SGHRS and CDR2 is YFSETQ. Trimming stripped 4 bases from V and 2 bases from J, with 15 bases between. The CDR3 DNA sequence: TGCGCCAGCAGCCTGGCAGAGGGAGGAAACTATGGCTACACCTTC. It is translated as CASSLAEGGNYGYTF.

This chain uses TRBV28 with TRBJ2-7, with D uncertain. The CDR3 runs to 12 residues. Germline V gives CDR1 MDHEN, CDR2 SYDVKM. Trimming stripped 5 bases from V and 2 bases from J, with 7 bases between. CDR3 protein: CASSPRTYEQYF. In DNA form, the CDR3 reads TGTGCCAGCAGTCCCCGGACCTACGAGCAGTACTTC.

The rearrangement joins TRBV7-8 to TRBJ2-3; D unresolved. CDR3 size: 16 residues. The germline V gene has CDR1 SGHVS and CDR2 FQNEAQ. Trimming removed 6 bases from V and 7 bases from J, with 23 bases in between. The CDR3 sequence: CASRNRAADTQNTQYF. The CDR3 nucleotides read TGTGCCAGCAGAAATAGGGCGGCAGATACACAAAATACGCAGTATTTT.

CDR3 sequence: CATSQKGSIQPQHF. In DNA form, the CDR3 reads TGTGCCACCTCTCAGAAGGGGTCCATTCAGCCCCAGCATTTT. The V gene is TRBV7-9, the J gene TRBJ1-5, with a possible D match to TRBD1 (5 bases). CDR3 length: 14 residues. The germline gives CDR1 SEHNR, CDR2 FQNEAQ (reference sequence). The V gene lost 10 bases and the J gene lost 6 bases, with 19 bases spanning the gap.

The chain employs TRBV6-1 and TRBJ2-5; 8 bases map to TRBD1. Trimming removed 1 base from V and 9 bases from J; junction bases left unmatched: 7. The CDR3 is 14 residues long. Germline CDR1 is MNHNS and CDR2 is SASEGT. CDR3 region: CASSEDRGVKSQYF. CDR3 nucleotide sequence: TGTGCCAGCAGTGAAGACAGGGGGGTAAAGTCCCAGTACTTC.

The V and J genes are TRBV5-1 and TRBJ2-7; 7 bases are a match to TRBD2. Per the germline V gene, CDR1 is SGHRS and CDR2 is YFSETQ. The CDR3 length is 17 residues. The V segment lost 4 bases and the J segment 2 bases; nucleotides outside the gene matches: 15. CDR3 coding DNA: TGCGCCAGCAGCCGGGAGGCTTCCAGCTGGGTCCCCTACGAGCAGTACTTC. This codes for CASSREASSWVPYEQYF.